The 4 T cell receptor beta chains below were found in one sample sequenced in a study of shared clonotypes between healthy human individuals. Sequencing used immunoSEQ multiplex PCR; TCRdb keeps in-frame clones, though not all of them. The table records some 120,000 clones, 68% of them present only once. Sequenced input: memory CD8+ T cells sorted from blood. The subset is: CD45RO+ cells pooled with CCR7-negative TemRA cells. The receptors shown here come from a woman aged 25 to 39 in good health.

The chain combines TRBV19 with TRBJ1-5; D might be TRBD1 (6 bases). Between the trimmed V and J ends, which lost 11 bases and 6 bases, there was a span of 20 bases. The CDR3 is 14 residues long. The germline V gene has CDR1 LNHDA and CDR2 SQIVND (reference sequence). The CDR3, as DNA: TGTGCCTCGCAGGGGAATCTCGGGGGTCAGCCCCAGCATTTT. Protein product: CASQGNLGGQPQHF.

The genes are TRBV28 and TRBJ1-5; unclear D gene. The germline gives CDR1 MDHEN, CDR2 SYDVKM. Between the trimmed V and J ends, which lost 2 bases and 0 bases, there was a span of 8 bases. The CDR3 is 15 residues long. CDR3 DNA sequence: TGTGCCAGCAGTTTAAGGGAAAATAGCAATCAGCCCCAGCATTTT. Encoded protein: CASSLRENSNQPQHF.

CDR3 sequence (DNA): TGTGCCAGCAGCCCGGGGTCCAGCTCCTACGAGCAGTACTTC. The encoded protein is CASSPGSSSYEQYF. The chain joins TRBV27 to TRBJ2-5; possibly TRBD2 for D (5 bases). The end of the DNA fits TRBJ2-7 better, so the J call may be wrong. Germline CDR1 is MNHEY and CDR2 is SMNVEV (reference sequence). The CDR3 contains 14 residues.

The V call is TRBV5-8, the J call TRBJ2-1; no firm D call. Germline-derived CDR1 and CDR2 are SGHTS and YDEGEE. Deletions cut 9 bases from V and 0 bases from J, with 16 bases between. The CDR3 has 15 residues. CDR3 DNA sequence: TGTGCCAACCTCCGTGGAAGGAGCTCCTACAATGAGCAGTTCTTC. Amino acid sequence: CANLRGRSSYNEQFF. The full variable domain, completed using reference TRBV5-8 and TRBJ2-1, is EAGVTQSPTHLIKTRGQQATLRCSPISGHTSVYWYQQALGLGLQFLLWYDEGEERNRGNFPPRFSGRQFPNYSSELNVNALELEDSALYLCANLRGRSSYNEQFFGPGTRLTVL.